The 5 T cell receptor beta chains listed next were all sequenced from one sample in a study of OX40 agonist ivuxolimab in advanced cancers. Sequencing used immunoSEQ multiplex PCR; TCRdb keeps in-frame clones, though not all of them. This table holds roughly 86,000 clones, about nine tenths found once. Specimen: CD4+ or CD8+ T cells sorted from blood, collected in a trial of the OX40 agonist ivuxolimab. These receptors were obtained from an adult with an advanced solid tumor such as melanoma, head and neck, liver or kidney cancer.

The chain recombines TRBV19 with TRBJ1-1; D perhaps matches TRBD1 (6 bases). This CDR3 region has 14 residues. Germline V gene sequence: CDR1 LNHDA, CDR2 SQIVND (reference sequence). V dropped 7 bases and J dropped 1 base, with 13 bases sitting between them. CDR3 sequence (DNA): TGTGCCAGTACCGATTGGGGGCGGAACACTGAAGCTTTCTTT. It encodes CASTDWGRNTEAFF. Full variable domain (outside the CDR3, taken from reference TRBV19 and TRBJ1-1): DGGITQSPKYLFRKEGQNVTLSCEQNLNHDAMYWYRQDPGQGLRLIYYSQIVNDFQKGDIAEGYSVSREKKESFPLTVTSAQKNPTAFYLCASTDWGRNTEAFFGQGTRLTVV.

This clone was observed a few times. CDR3 sequence reads: CASSFGTALGYTF. The CDR3 region has the DNA TGTGCCAGCAGCTTCGGGACAGCCCTCGGCTACACCTTC. This chain links TRBV7-8 with TRBJ1-2; 7 bases agree with TRBD1. The CDR3 loop spans 13 amino acids. V dropped 3 bases and J dropped 8; count of bases not matched to a gene: 6. The V gene's germline CDR1 is SGHVS and CDR2 FQNEAQ.

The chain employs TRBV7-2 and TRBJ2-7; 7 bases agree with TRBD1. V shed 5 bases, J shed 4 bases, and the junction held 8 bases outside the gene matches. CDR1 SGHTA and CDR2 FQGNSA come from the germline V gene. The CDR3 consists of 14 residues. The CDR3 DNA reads TGTGCCAGCAGCCGAGGGACAGAACCTTACGAGCAGTACTTC. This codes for CASSRGTEPYEQYF.

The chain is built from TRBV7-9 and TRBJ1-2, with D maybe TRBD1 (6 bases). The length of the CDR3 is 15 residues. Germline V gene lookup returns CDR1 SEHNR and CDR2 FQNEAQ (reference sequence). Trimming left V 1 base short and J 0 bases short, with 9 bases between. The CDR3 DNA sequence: TGTGCCAGCAGCTTAGTTGGGACAACTAACTATGGCTACACCTTC. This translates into CASSLVGTTNYGYTF.

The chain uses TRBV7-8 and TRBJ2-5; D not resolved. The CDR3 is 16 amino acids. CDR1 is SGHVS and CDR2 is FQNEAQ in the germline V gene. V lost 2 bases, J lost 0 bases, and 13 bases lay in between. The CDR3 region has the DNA TGTGCCAGCAGCTTACGCTTTCGGGCGGACCAAGAGACCCAGTACTTC. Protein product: CASSLRFRADQETQYF.